This T cell receptor (beta chain) was documented in a study of human CD4 T cells and Enterobacteriaceae. All CD4+ cells other than CD45RA+CCR7+CD95- naive cells were sorted as memory, over 98% pure. This CDR3 is 13 amino acids long. The V end lost 3 bases, the J end lost 4 bases, and 10 bases lay between the germline ends. Looked up from germline, CDR1 is SGHVS and CDR2 is FNYEAQ. The repertoire was sequenced with immunoSEQ multiplex PCR; TCRdb's copy has only in-frame clones and lacks some. Of roughly 30,000 clones in the sample, about 80% are singletons; the top ten hold approximately 1.5%. The TCR comes from a human donor in good health. The chain has TRBV7-6 and TRBJ2-7; possible D gene TRBD2, 5 bases. Sequenced: memory CD4+ T cells from blood. The CDR3 sequence is CASSLSSRYEQYF. The CDR3 nucleotides are TGTGCCAGCAGCTTGTCTAGCCGTTACGAGCAGTACTTC.